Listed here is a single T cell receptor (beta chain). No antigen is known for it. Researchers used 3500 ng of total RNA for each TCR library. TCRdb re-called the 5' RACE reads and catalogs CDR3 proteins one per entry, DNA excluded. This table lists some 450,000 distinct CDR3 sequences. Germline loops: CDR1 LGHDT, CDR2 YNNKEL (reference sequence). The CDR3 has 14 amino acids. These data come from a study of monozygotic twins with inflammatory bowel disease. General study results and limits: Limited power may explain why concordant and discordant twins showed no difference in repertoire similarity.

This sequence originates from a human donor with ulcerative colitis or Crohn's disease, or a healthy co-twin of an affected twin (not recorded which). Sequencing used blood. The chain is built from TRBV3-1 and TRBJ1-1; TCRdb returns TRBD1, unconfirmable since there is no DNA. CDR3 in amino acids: CASSQGGQSIEAFF. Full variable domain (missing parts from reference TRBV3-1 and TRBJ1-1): DTAVSQTPKYLVTQMGNDKSIKCEQNLGHDTMYWYKQDSKKFLKIMFSYNNKELIINETVPNRFSPKSPDKAHLNLHINSLELGDSAVYFCASSQGGQSIEAFFGQGTRLTVV.